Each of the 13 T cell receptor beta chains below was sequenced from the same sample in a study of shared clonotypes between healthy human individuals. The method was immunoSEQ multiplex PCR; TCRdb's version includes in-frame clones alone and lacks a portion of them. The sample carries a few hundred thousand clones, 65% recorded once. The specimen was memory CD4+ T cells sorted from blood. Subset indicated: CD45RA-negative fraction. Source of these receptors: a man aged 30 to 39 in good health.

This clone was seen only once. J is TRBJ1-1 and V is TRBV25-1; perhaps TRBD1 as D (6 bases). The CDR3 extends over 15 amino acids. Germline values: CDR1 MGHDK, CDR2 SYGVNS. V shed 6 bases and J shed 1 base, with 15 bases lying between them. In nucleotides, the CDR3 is TGTGCCAGCAGATTAACAGGGAGCGAGAACACTGAAGCTTTCTTT. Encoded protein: CASRLTGSENTEAFF.

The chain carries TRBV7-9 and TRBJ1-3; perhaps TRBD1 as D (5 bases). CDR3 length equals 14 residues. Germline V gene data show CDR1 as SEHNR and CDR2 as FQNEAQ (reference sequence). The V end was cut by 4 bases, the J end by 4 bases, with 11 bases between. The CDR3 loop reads CASSSTYRGNTIYF. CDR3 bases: TGTGCCAGCAGCTCCACTTACAGGGGAAACACCATATATTTT. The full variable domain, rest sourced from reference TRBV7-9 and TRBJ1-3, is DTGVSQNPRHKITKRGQNVTFRCDPISEHNRLYWYRQTLGQGPEFLTYFQNEAQLEKSRLLSDRFSAERPKGSFSTLEIQRTEQGDSAMYLCASSSTYRGNTIYFGEGSWLTVV.

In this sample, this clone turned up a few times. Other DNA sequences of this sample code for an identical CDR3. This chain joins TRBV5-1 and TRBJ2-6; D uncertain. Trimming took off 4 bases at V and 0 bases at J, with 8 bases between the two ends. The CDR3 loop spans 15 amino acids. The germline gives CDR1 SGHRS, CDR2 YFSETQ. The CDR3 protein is CASSPTDSGANVLTF. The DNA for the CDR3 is TGCGCCAGCAGCCCGACGGACTCTGGGGCCAACGTCCTGACTTTC.

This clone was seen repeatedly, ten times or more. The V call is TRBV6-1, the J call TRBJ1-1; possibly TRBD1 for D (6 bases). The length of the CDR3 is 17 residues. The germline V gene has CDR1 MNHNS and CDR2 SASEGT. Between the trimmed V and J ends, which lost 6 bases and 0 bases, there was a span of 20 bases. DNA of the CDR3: TGTGCCAGCAGGGAAAGAGACAGGCGATTTATGAACACTGAAGCTTTCTTT. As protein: CASRERDRRFMNTEAFF.

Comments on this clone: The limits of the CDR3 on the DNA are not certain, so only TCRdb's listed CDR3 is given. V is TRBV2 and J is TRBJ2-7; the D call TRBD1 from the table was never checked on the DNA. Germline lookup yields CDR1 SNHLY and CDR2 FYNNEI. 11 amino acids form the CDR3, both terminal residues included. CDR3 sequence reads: CASSEWGQGAF.

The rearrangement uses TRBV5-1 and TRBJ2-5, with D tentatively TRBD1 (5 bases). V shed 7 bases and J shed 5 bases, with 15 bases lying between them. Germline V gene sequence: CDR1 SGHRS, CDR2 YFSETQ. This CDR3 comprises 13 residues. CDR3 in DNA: TGCGCCAGCGGTTGGCAGGGTAGGGAGACCCAGTACTTC. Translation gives CASGWQGRETQYF.

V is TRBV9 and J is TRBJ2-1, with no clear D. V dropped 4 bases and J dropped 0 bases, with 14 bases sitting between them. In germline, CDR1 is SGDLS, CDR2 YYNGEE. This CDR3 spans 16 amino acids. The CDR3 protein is CASSPEAESSYNEQFF. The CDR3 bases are TGTGCCAGCAGCCCCGAAGCAGAGAGCTCCTACAATGAGCAGTTCTTC.

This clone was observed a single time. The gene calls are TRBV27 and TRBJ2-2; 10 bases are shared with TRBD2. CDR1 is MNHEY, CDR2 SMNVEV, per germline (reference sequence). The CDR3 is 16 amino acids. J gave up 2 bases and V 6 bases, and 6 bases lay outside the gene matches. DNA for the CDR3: TGTGCCAGCAGAATAGGACTAGCGGTTAACACCGGGGAGCTGTTTTTT. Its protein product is CASRIGLAVNTGELFF.

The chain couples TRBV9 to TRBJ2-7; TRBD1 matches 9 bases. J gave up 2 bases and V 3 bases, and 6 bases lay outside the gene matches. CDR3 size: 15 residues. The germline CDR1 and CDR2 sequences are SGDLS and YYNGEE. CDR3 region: CASSDGTGLTYEQYF. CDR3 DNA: TGTGCCAGCAGCGATGGGACAGGGCTTACCTACGAGCAGTACTTC.

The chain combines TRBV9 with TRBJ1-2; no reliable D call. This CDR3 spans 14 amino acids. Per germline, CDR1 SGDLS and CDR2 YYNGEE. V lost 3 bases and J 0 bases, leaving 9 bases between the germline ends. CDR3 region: CASSEGGSNYGYTF. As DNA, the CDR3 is TGTGCCAGCAGCGAGGGAGGTTCTAACTATGGCTACACCTTC.

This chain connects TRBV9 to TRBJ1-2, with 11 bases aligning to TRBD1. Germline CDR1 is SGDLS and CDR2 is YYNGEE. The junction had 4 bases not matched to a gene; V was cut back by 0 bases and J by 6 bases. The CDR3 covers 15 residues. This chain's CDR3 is CASSVGTGGVNGYTF. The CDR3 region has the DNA TGTGCCAGCAGCGTAGGGACAGGGGGCGTGAATGGCTACACCTTC.

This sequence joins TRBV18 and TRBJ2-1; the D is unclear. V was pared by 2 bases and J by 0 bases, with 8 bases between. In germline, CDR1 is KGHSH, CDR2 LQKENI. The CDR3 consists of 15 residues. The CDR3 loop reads CASSPEGSSYNEQFF. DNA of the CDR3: TGTGCCAGCTCACCAGAAGGAAGCTCCTACAATGAGCAGTTCTTC. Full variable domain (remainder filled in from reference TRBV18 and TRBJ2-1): NAGVMQNPRHLVRRRGQEARLRCSPMKGHSHVYWYRQLPEEGLKFMVYLQKENIIDESGMPKERFSAEFPKEGPSILRIQQVVRGDSAAYFCASSPEGSSYNEQFFGPGTRLTVL.

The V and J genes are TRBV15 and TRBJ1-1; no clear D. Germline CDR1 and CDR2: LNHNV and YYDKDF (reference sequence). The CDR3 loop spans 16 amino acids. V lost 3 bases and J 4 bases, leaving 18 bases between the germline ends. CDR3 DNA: TGTGCCACCAGCAGCGGACCGCCGCCCGAAGGCACTGAAGCTTTCTTT. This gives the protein CATSSGPPPEGTEAFF. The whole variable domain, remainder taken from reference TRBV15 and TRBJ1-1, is DAMVIQNPRYQVTQFGKPVTLSCSQTLNHNVMYWYQQKSSQAPKLLFHYYDKDFNNEADTPDNFQSRRPNTSFCFLDIRSPGLGDTAMYLCATSSGPPPEGTEAFFGQGTRLTVV.